This TCR beta chain was recovered during a study of early T cells in non-severe SARS-CoV-2 infection. TCRdb passed the 5' RACE reads through MiXCR, listing each CDR3 protein once. The sample lists approximately 65,000 distinct CDR3 sequences, about 10% occurring once. CDR3 size: 12 residues. V lost 0 bases and J lost 11, with 8 bases in between. CDR1 is SGHAT, CDR2 FQNNGV, per germline. The sequence came from an adult who was a healthcare worker with PCR-confirmed SARS-CoV-2 infection or an uninfected control (not recorded which). Specimen: whole blood, collected at baseline. The chain is built from TRBV11-2 and TRBJ1-5, with D hard to call. As DNA, the CDR3 is TGTGCCAGCAGCTTAGAAGGAGGCACCCAGCATTTT. Protein: CASSLEGGTQHF.